These T cell receptor beta chains were read from a single sample in a study of beta chain features in type 1 diabetes. Measured with immunoSEQ multiplex PCR; TCRdb has only the in-frame clones, and not every one. Found here are over 120,000 clones, around 13% of them singletons; the top ten hold under 1.5%. Sequencing was carried out using central memory CD4+ T cells from blood. These TCRs come from a man aged 18 to 29 with type 1 diabetes. The conserved cysteine and the conserved F or W are not part of the CDR3 here. A D gene is named only where the DNA matches it firmly. Expanded clones get a size class; other rows say once, few or many, or leave the size out.

j_call | v_call | clone_size | d_call | cdr3_aa
TRBJ1-2 | TRBV28 | few | . | ATHNYGYT
TRBJ2-1 | TRBV30 | . | TRBD1 | AWGTGDEQF
TRBJ1-1 | TRBV7-2 | . | . | ASSSKTGRTEAF
TRBJ2-1 | TRBV30 | . | . | AWSVFSPAEYNEQF
TRBJ2-1 | TRBV5-1 | few | . | ASSLESGGRNEQF
TRBJ2-2 | TRBV4-1 | . | TRBD2 | ASAAPTSSGELF
TRBJ1-1 | TRBV6-5 | . | TRBD1 | ASADRGNTEAF
TRBJ2-2 | TRBV6-5 | . | . | ASSPNTFGTGELF
TRBJ1-5 | TRBV30 | many | TRBD1 | AWSVPGQGNQPQH
TRBJ2-7 | TRBV18 | many | . | ASSLRDTDSEQY
TRBJ1-3 | TRBV6-5 | . | . | ASRDTLSGNTIY
TRBJ1-2 | TRBV5-1 | . | TRBD1 | ASRLLPRDRDYGYT
TRBJ1-1 | TRBV18 | few | TRBD1 | ASSPLGQVTEAF
TRBJ1-4 | TRBV7-2 | . | TRBD1 | ASSLAGRQGNEKLF
TRBJ1-4 | TRBV29-1 | . | . | SAAPGLMSEKLF
TRBJ2-1 | TRBV4-1 | few | . | ASSQEVGQQF
TRBJ1-2 | TRBV29-1 | few | . | SYLEGNYGYT
TRBJ2-5 | TRBV10-1 | few | TRBD1 | ASCPGQGETQY